One and the same sample provided the 27 T cell receptor beta chains below, sequenced in a study of blood T cells in healthy people across ages. A second PCR of 7 to 11 cycles used a sample-barcoded 5' primer and a J-beta primer mix. MiXCR, run by TCRdb on the 5' RACE reads, gives a single entry per CDR3 protein. The data contain 1.4 million or so distinct CDR3 sequences, approximately 43% of them seen just once; the ten biggest clones take up 4%. Material for sequencing was blood. The receptors originated from a young woman in good health.

The genes are TRBV27 and TRBJ2-7; 10 bases map to TRBD1. Gene TRBJ2-5 matches the end of the DNA better, so the J call may be wrong. CDR3 size: 16 residues. Per the germline V gene, CDR1 is MNHEY and CDR2 is SMNVEV (reference sequence). CDR3 in DNA: TGTGCCAGCAGTTTTGGTGGGACAGGGGAATGGGAGACCCAGTACTTC. Amino acids: CASSFGGTGEWETQYF.

The chain carries TRBV7-2 and TRBJ2-3; D ambiguous. Trimming stripped 4 bases from V and 6 bases from J, with 11 bases between. The CDR3 spans 13 residues. Germline V gene lookup returns CDR1 SGHTA and CDR2 FQGNSA. CDR3 amino acids: CASSCDGADTQYF. The CDR3, as DNA: TGTGCCAGCAGCTGCGATGGTGCGGATACGCAGTATTTT.

The V gene is TRBV27, the J gene TRBJ2-1; 7 bases fit TRBD1. CDR3 length: 17 residues. From germline, CDR1 is MNHEY and CDR2 SMNVEV (reference sequence). V was pared by 5 bases and J by 2 bases, with 12 bases of the junction left unmatched. The CDR3 coding sequence is TGTGCCAGCAGTCGGCTCCCGGGACAGAGACCCTACAATGAGCAGTTCTTC. It codes for CASSRLPGQRPYNEQFF.

At least ten counts were recorded for this clonotype. The chain couples TRBV7-2 to TRBJ2-1, with TRBD1 as a possible D gene (5 bases). Trimming stripped 4 bases from V and 3 bases from J, with 13 bases between. The CDR3 loop spans 15 amino acids. Germline V gene lookup returns CDR1 SGHTA and CDR2 FQGNSA. CDR3 residues: CASSSPEDNYNEQFF. In nucleotides, the CDR3 is TGTGCCAGCAGCTCGCCAGAGGACAACTACAATGAGCAGTTCTTC. The complete variable domain, with remaining parts taken from reference TRBV7-2 and TRBJ2-1, reads GAGVSQSPSNKVTEKGKDVELRCDPISGHTALYWYRQSLGQGLEFLIYFQGNSAPDKSGLPSDRFSAERTGGSVSTLTIQRTQQEDSAVYLCASSSPEDNYNEQFFGPGTRLTVL.

The chain employs TRBV3-1 and TRBJ1-1; D is ambiguous. CDR1 LGHDT and CDR2 YNNKEL come from the germline V gene (reference sequence). The V and J ends lost 0 bases and 0 bases respectively, with 14 bases between them. This CDR3 spans 17 amino acids. CDR3 nucleotide sequence: TGTGCCAGCAGCCAAGAGGGAGGCGCAGTCATGAACACTGAAGCTTTCTTT. Protein: CASSQEGGAVMNTEAFF. Full variable domain (outside the CDR3, taken from reference TRBV3-1 and TRBJ1-1): DTAVSQTPKYLVTQMGNDKSIKCEQNLGHDTMYWYKQDSKKFLKIMFSYNNKELIINETVPNRFSPKSPDKAHLNLHINSLELGDSAVYFCASSQEGGAVMNTEAFFGQGTRLTVV.

The CDR3 DNA follows: TGTGCCAGCAGCAAAAGTAGCGGGAGGGCCGTCTGTAATGAGCAGTTCTTC. Protein sequence: CASSKSSGRAVCNEQFF. V usage is TRBV21-1 and J usage is TRBJ2-1; no DNA check was done on the table's D call, TRBD2. TRBV21-1 is deemed a pseudogene. CDR3 length: 17 residues.

The V and J genes are TRBV20-1 and TRBJ2-7; D uncertain. The CDR3 spans 14 residues. Per the germline V gene, CDR1 is DFQATT and CDR2 is SNEGSKA (reference sequence). With 6 bases removed from V and 2 bases from J, the gap between germline ends came to 17 bases. DNA for the CDR3: TGCAGTGCCCCATGGGGATGGTTCCCCTACGAGCAGTACTTC. This translates into CSAPWGWFPYEQYF.

This clonotype was counted a few times. V is TRBV5-6 and J is TRBJ2-7; 8 bases match TRBD2. The germline gives CDR1 SGHDT, CDR2 YYEEEE. This CDR3 is 12 amino acids long. V shed 3 bases, J shed 6 bases, and the junction held 2 bases outside the gene matches. CDR3 in DNA: TGTGCCAGCAGCTCGACTAGCGCCGAGCAGTACTTC. Translation: CASSSTSAEQYF.

J is TRBJ2-6 and V is TRBV27; 7 bases fit TRBD1. The J segment lost 0 bases and the V segment lost 8 bases, leaving 4 bases of the junction unmatched. The germline gives CDR1 MNHEY, CDR2 SMNVEV (reference sequence). The CDR3 has 15 residues. The CDR3 sequence is CASGTVFSGANVLTF. The CDR3 nucleotides are TGTGCCAGCGGGACAGTTTTCTCTGGGGCCAACGTCCTGACTTTC.

V usage is TRBV4-3 and J usage is TRBJ1-2; 12 nucleotides agree with TRBD1. The V and J ends lost 4 bases and 7 bases, in that order; junction bases with no gene match: 7. CDR1 is LGHNA and CDR2 is YSLEER in the germline V gene. This CDR3 has 15 residues. The DNA for the CDR3 is TGCGCCAGCAGCCCTTTGGGACAGGGGGCTGGTGGCTACACCTTC. This gives the protein CASSPLGQGAGGYTF.

There are a few counts of this clonotype. The rearrangement uses TRBV4-3 and TRBJ1-2, with D unclear. CDR3 length equals 14 residues. Between the trimmed V and J ends, which lost 1 base and 4 bases, there was a span of 10 bases. Germline CDR1 LGHNA, CDR2 YSLEER. This CDR3 reads CASSQGRVGYGYTF. DNA of the CDR3: TGCGCCAGCAGCCAAGGTCGGGTCGGCTATGGCTACACCTTC.

This clonotype was seen only a few times. The chain carries TRBV12-3 or TRBV12-4 and TRBJ1-2; D uncertain. The CDR3 covers 12 residues. V was pared by 9 bases and J by 8 bases, with 16 bases between. CDR3: CASLEYSGGYTF. CDR3 nucleotides: TGTGCCAGTTTAGAATACTCCGGGGGCTACACCTTC.

The CDR3 DNA reads TGTGCCAGCAGCTTAGAATTTGGTTCTGGGGGCTTTTCCTACGAGCAGTACTTC. It yields the protein CASSLEFGSGGFSYEQYF. This chain uses TRBV11-2 with TRBJ2-7; D is possibly TRBD1 (6 bases). Germline V gives CDR1 SGHAT, CDR2 FQNNGV. V was shortened by 0 bases and J by 1 base, with 19 bases between the two germline ends. This CDR3 region has 18 residues.

The chain couples TRBV7-2 to TRBJ2-3; TRBD2 matches at 11 bases. Trimming took 3 bases from V and 9 from J; bases not matched to a gene: 8. Germline assignment: CDR1 SGHTA and CDR2 FQGNSA. The CDR3 has 15 residues. CDR3 residues: CASSLGSGTSGTQYF. CDR3 DNA sequence: TGTGCCAGCAGCTTGGGTAGCGGGACTAGCGGAACGCAGTATTTT.

This clonotype was observed a handful of times. The rearrangement uses TRBV29-1 and TRBJ2-1; 12 nucleotides agree with TRBD2. The junction had 5 bases not matched to a gene; V was cut back by 5 bases and J by 12 bases. Germline V gives CDR1 SQVTM, CDR2 ANQGSEA. This CDR3 contains 12 residues. CDR3 sequence reads: CSVRGLAGRQFF. The DNA for the CDR3 is TGCAGCGTTAGGGGACTAGCGGGTCGGCAGTTCTTC.

This sequence joins TRBV20-1 and TRBJ1-3, with D hard to call. Per the germline V gene, CDR1 is DFQATT and CDR2 is SNEGSKA (reference sequence). Trimming left V 3 bases short and J 4 bases short, with 10 bases between. This CDR3 has 13 amino acids. DNA of the CDR3: TGCAGTGCTAGCGAGGGTTTCGGAAACACCATATATTTT. This sequence encodes CSASEGFGNTIYF.

This clonotype was observed once. The chain combines TRBV28 with TRBJ1-2; D gene unclear. V was clipped by 4 bases and J by 2 bases, with 20 bases between them. The CDR3 totals 17 residues. Germline V gene data show CDR1 as MDHEN and CDR2 as SYDVKM. This CDR3 reads CASSSILLRVINYGYTF. The CDR3 DNA is TGTGCCAGCAGTTCTATACTCCTTCGGGTTATAAACTATGGCTACACCTTC.

This sequence joins TRBV6-5 and TRBJ2-1; weak D call: TRBD1 (5 bases). The CDR3 has 16 amino acids. Germline V gene sequence: CDR1 MNHEY, CDR2 SVGAGI. The V end was cut by 0 bases, the J end by 0 bases, with 9 bases between. DNA of the CDR3: TGTGCCAGCAGTTACTCTCCAGGGATCTCCTACAATGAGCAGTTCTTC. Its protein product is CASSYSPGISYNEQFF.

The J gene is TRBJ1-1, the V gene TRBV6-5; 7 nucleotides agree with TRBD1. The CDR3 consists of 16 residues. Germline CDR1 reads MNHEY; CDR2 reads SVGAGI. The trim removed 6 bases at V and 2 bases at J, leaving 12 bases unmatched. The CDR3 DNA follows: TGTGCCAGCAGCCCCACCGCCGGGACAGCAAACACTGAAGCTTTCTTT. As protein: CASSPTAGTANTEAFF.

The chain combines TRBV21-1 with TRBJ2-7. TRBV21-1 is flagged as a pseudogene. The CDR3 has 16 residues. CDR3 loop: CASSKVKYQGCHEQYF. CDR3 DNA sequence: TGTGCCAGCAGCAAAGTGAAGTACCAGGGCTGCCACGAGCAGTACTTC.

V is TRBV29-1 and J is TRBJ2-1, with TRBD2 identical over 10 bases. J was trimmed by 4 bases and V by 2 bases; bases with no gene match: 5. Per germline, CDR1 SQVTM and CDR2 ANQGSEA. The CDR3 runs 15 residues. CDR3 sequence (DNA): TGCAGCGTTGAATCGGCTAGCGGGAGTTACAATGAGCAGTTCTTC. Translating it yields CSVESASGSYNEQFF.

The rearrangement links TRBV7-2 to TRBJ1-1, with D maybe TRBD1 (5 bases). V dropped 0 bases and J dropped 11 bases, with 13 bases sitting between them. The CDR3 has 13 amino acids. Germline V gives CDR1 SGHTA, CDR2 FQGNSA. CDR3 sequence: CASSLAGRGYAFF. The CDR3 nucleotides are TGTGCCAGCAGCTTAGCGGGGCGGGGGTATGCTTTCTTT.

This clonotype was observed a few times. The CDR3 DNA is TGTGCCAGCAGCTCTCAGGGTCATTACCAAGAGACCCAGTACTTC. This gives the protein CASSSQGHYQETQYF. The chain couples TRBV7-2 to TRBJ2-5; D possibly corresponds to TRBD1 (5 bases). In germline, CDR1 is SGHTA, CDR2 FQGNSA. V was clipped by 4 bases and J by 0 bases, with 12 bases between them. The CDR3 loop spans 15 amino acids.

The chain joins TRBV27 to TRBJ1-6; D gene unclear. Germline-derived CDR1 and CDR2 are MNHEY and SMNVEV (reference sequence). With 7 bases removed from V and 9 bases from J, the gap between germline ends came to 19 bases. This CDR3 is built from 15 residues. The CDR3 DNA reads as TGTGCCAGCACCTTCTCGGCCCTGAATAGTTCACCCCTCCACTTT. Translated: CASTFSALNSSPLHF.

The chain carries TRBV12-3 or TRBV12-4 and TRBJ1-5; 7 nucleotides agree with TRBD1. After removal of 3 bases from V and 9 bases from J, the junction contained 11 bases not matched to a gene. This CDR3 is built from 15 residues. The CDR3 region is CASSFTGQPYRPQHF. Here the CDR3 DNA reads TGTGCCAGCAGTTTCACGGGACAGCCTTATCGGCCCCAGCATTTT.

This clonotype was counted between two and nine times. This may come from a read error, since a much larger clone is one base off. The genes are TRBV20-1 and TRBJ1-1; D not certain. The CDR3 sequence is 12 residues long. Germline lookup yields CDR1 DFQATT and CDR2 SNEGSKA (reference sequence). Trimming stripped 2 bases from V and 1 base from J, with 5 bases between. CDR3 in DNA: TGCAGTGCTAGACCGGGGAACACTGAAGCTTTCTTT. Its protein product is CSARPGNTEAFF.

This clonotype was seen more than once but under ten times. The CDR3: CASSRPTSAPSVDTQYF. CDR3 bases: TGTGCCAGCAGCCGCCCTACTAGCGCCCCCTCGGTAGATACGCAGTATTTT. The chain recombines TRBV12-3 or TRBV12-4 with TRBJ2-3; the match to TRBD2 covers 7 bases. The ends lost 6 bases at V and 5 bases at J; junction bases unmatched: 17. This CDR3 spans 17 amino acids.